The rows below give T cell receptor beta chains drawn from one sample of a study of blood T cell repertoires in COVID-19. Data came from immunoSEQ multiplex PCR; TCRdb stores just in-frame clones and leaves some out. In the table there are 250,000 to 300,000 clones, roughly 85% of which are singletons. Input material: PBMCs or T cells enriched from blood (not recorded which). All receptors derive from a woman aged 45 to 65 who had recovered from COVID-19. CDR3s include the opening cysteine and the closing phenylalanine or tryptophan. The D gene is left open where the match is weak. The size field is filled for only some rows; it gives once, few, many or a size class.

size,J,D,V,DNA,CDR3
-,TRBJ2-3,TRBD2,TRBV18,TGTGCCAGCTCGCCTGGGACTAGCGGAACAAATACGCAGTATTTT,CASSPGTSGTNTQYF
-,TRBJ1-4,TRBD1,TRBV18,TGTGCCAGCTCCCTAGCAGGGGGCGCGGATGAAAAACTGTTTTTT,CASSLAGGADEKLFF
-,TRBJ2-7,-,TRBV13,TGTGCCAGCAAAGAGGGGGTTCAGTACGAGCAGTACTTC,CASKEGVQYEQYF
few,TRBJ1-2,TRBD1,TRBV7-9,TGTGCCAGCAGCCGGGGACAGGCCCAGATTATCGATGGCTACACCTTC,CASSRGQAQIIDGYTF
few,TRBJ1-6,TRBD1,TRBV5-1,TGCGCCAGCAGCTTGGGACAGGGTTCTTTGGCGGCTTCACCCCTCCACTTT,CASSLGQGSLAASPLHF
once,TRBJ1-2,-,TRBV18,TGTGCCAGCTCACCTAGGTCCAGGTCGGCCTATGGCTACACCTTC,CASSPRSRSAYGYTF
-,TRBJ2-5,-,TRBV28,TGTGCCAGCAGTTTTTTGGGGGCCCCCCAAGAGACCCAGTACTTC,CASSFLGAPQETQYF
-,TRBJ1-2,-,TRBV19,TGTGCCAGTAGAAGAGTGGGGCCAAGAGGCAACTATGGCTACACCTTC,CASRRVGPRGNYGYTF
once,TRBJ1-2,TRBD1,TRBV28,TGTGCCAGCAGTCCCAATTGGAGGGGACAGGGCTACACCTTC,CASSPNWRGQGYTF
-,TRBJ2-3,-,TRBV6-5,TGTGCCACGAAGGAGAGACTTAGTTTCACAGATACGCAGTATTTT,CATKERLSFTDTQYF
-,TRBJ2-7,TRBD2,TRBV18,TGTGCCAGCTCCCCAGAAAGGACTAGCGGGGGCTACGAGCAGTACTTC,CASSPERTSGGYEQYF
-,TRBJ2-7,TRBD2,TRBV27,TGTGCCAGCAGTCCTTCGGGCGGGAGGGCCAGGGAGCAGTACTTC,CASSPSGGRAREQYF
-,TRBJ1-1,-,TRBV28,TGTGCCAGCAGTTTGCGTGATGGCACTGAAGCTTTCTTT,CASSLRDGTEAFF
once,TRBJ1-3,TRBD1,TRBV5-1,TGCGCCAGCAGCCAACAGACAGGGGGCCCTGGAAACACCATATATTTT,CASSQQTGGPGNTIYF
-,TRBJ1-2,-,TRBV6-5,TGTGCCAGCAGCCTACAGCCTATCTATGGCTACACCTTC,CASSLQPIYGYTF
-,TRBJ2-2,-,TRBV27,TGTGCCAGCAGTTTAGGCAGGGAGGTAGTGGGGCAGCTGTTTTTT,CASSLGREVVGQLFF
-,TRBJ1-2,-,TRBV6-5,TGTGCCAGCAGGGAGGCAAGTAACTATGGCTACACCTTC,CASREASNYGYTF
-,TRBJ1-4,TRBD1,TRBV10-3,TGTGCCATCAGTGAATCCAGACAGGGCGGAGAAAAACTGTTTTTT,CAISESRQGGEKLFF
-,TRBJ2-7,TRBD2,TRBV5-5,TGTGCCAGCAGCTTTTCTGGCGGGGGCTACGAGCAGTACTTC,CASSFSGGGYEQYF
-,TRBJ2-1,TRBD1,TRBV5-6,TGTGCCAAGCACGGGACAGAGTGGAATGAGCAGTTCTTC,CAKHGTEWNEQFF
-,TRBJ2-7,-,TRBV28,TGTGCCAGCACCCTGAGAGGGGAGCAGTACTTC,CASTLRGEQYF
-,TRBJ2-7,TRBD2,TRBV7-3,TGTGCCAGCAGCTTAATTCCGGGAGGGGTCTACGAGCAGTACTTC,CASSLIPGGVYEQYF
-,TRBJ2-7,-,TRBV9,TGTGCCAGCAGCGTCTCAGCGGCGAGCTCCTACGAGCAGTACTTC,CASSVSAASSYEQYF
-,TRBJ2-7,-,TRBV4-1,TGCGCCAGCAGCGCTTCCGAGACTCCAACCTACGAGCAGTACTTC,CASSASETPTYEQYF
-,TRBJ1-6,-,TRBV5-1,TGCGCCAGCAGCCGCCCAGGGGACAATTCACCCCTCCACTTT,CASSRPGDNSPLHF
once,TRBJ2-3,-,TRBV19,TGTGCCAGTAGTATAAGAGGACAGCACACAGATACGCAGTATTTT,CASSIRGQHTDTQYF
-,TRBJ2-3,-,TRBV5-1,TGCGCCAGCAGCTTGGCCGTGGTAGCTAGCACAGATACGCAGTATTTT,CASSLAVVASTDTQYF
-,TRBJ2-1,-,TRBV5-5,TGTGCCAGCAGCTTGGCATCTTGGGTCACCGCAGAGGACAATGAGCAGTTCTTC,CASSLASWVTAEDNEQFF
-,TRBJ1-5,-,TRBV12-3/TRBV12-4,TGTGCCAGCAGTACGGACAGCGGATCCCAGCATTTT,CASSTDSGSQHF
-,TRBJ1-2,-,TRBV25-1,TGTGCCAGCAGTGAAGCAGGGGTATTCTATGGCTACACCTTC,CASSEAGVFYGYTF
-,TRBJ1-2,TRBD1,TRBV3-1/TRBV3-2,TGTGCCAGCAGGCTCTCAGGGGGCACCTATGGCTACACCTTC,CASRLSGGTYGYTF
-,TRBJ1-1,-,TRBV11-3,TGTGCCAGCAGCTTAGTACGAGTCAGGGGACCCACTGAAGCTTTCTTT,CASSLVRVRGPTEAFF
-,TRBJ2-5,-,TRBV5-1,TGCGCCAGCAGCTTGACCAGCCAAGAGACCCAGTACTTC,CASSLTSQETQYF
-,TRBJ2-1,TRBD2,TRBV11-2,TGTGCCAGCAGCCTGACTAGCGGGAGAGGGAGTGAGCAGTTCTTC,CASSLTSGRGSEQFF
-,TRBJ1-5,TRBD1,TRBV2,TGTGCCAGCAGTGGACAGGGGATCAATCAGCCCCAGCATTTT,CASSGQGINQPQHF
-,TRBJ2-7,TRBD2,TRBV20-1,TGCAGTGCTAGTCACTCTCCGGGACTAGCGGGAGGCGAGCAGTACTTC,CSASHSPGLAGGEQYF
few,TRBJ2-3,TRBD2,TRBV3-1/TRBV3-2,TGTGCCAGCACAACCGATAGCGGGAGTCGGTATACGCAGTATTTT,CASTTDSGSRYTQYF
few,TRBJ1-2,-,TRBV9,TGTGCCAGCAGCCCCTGGGGCGATTCGGGCGGCTACACCTTC,CASSPWGDSGGYTF
-,TRBJ1-4,-,TRBV7-9,TGTGCCAGCAGCTTATTAGGGGGTCCCGAAAAACTGTTTTTT,CASSLLGGPEKLFF
-,TRBJ1-4,TRBD1,TRBV23-1,TGCGCCAGCAGTCCCATCACCGGGACAGGGGGCTTTTACAAGGGTGAAAAACTGTTTTTT,CASSPITGTGGFYKGEKLFF
-,TRBJ2-5,TRBD2,TRBV2,TGTGCCAGCACCAACGGGGGGGGTGAGACCCAGTACTTC,CASTNGGGETQYF
once,TRBJ2-1,TRBD1,TRBV28,TGTGCCAGCAGCCTCCAGGACAGGGCACCCTCGTTTACCTACAATGAGCAGTTCTTC,CASSLQDRAPSFTYNEQFF
-,TRBJ1-1,-,TRBV27,TGTGCCAGCAGTTTATCGTTCGGGTTAGCGGGCTTGAACACTGAAGCTTTCTTT,CASSLSFGLAGLNTEAFF
-,TRBJ2-2,-,TRBV28,TGTGCCAGCAGTTTTGTTCGTGCCCAACGGGGAAGCCGCGCGAACACCGGGGAGCTGTTTTTT,CASSFVRAQRGSRANTGELFF
-,TRBJ1-4,TRBD1,TRBV29-1,TGCAGCGTTGCAACAGGGGTTAATGAAAAACTGTTTTTT,CSVATGVNEKLFF
-,TRBJ2-1,TRBD2,TRBV7-2,TGTGCCAGCAGCCTTAGCGGGAGCAACTACAATGAGCAGTTCTTC,CASSLSGSNYNEQFF
-,TRBJ2-1,TRBD2,TRBV27,TGTGCCAGCAGTTTTTTCGGGTGGGGTAGCGGGGACAATGAGCAGTTCTTC,CASSFFGWGSGDNEQFF
once,TRBJ2-7,-,TRBV5-6,TGTGCCAGCAGTTTTCGCGGGCCCTCCTACGAGCAGTACTTC,CASSFRGPSYEQYF
-,TRBJ2-7,-,TRBV5-6,TGTGCCAGCAGCGCCCGCAGGGGCCACTACGAGCAGTACTTC,CASSARRGHYEQYF
-,TRBJ2-7,TRBD1,TRBV6-5,TGTGCCAGCAGTTCACCTATGGGACAGGGTTTCGAGCAGTACTTC,CASSSPMGQGFEQYF
-,TRBJ2-7,TRBD2,TRBV2,TGTGCCAGCTCCCGTTTTAGCGGGAGTGGTGAGCAGTACTTC,CASSRFSGSGEQYF
-,TRBJ2-1,-,TRBV6-1,TGTGCCGGCAGTGAGGGTAGAGGGGGTAATGAGCAGTTCTTC,CAGSEGRGGNEQFF
-,TRBJ1-1,-,TRBV6-5,TGTGCCAGCAAGACAGTGAACACTGAAGCTTTCTTT,CASKTVNTEAFF
-,TRBJ2-7,TRBD1,TRBV20-1,TGCAGTGCTCTACTCCGGGACAGGGCGGACTTC,CSALLRDRADF
-,TRBJ1-1,-,TRBV30,TGTGCCTGGTACCACCCGGGGGGCAACACTGAAGCTTTCTTT,CAWYHPGGNTEAFF